This TCR beta chain was found in a study of T cell responses to AZD1222 COVID-19 vaccine. As regards this clone: The target antigen is unknown.

Study-level results: Spike-specific TCR repertoires showed rising breadth and depth after two AZD1222 doses. Nearly half of the spike-specific TCRs reportedly recognize variant regions that carry no mutations. AZD1222 recipients seropositive at baseline numbered only five to seven.

This CDR3 has 13 amino acids. V lost 3 bases and J 0 bases, leaving 6 bases between the germline ends. CDR1 and CDR2 from the germline V gene are SQVTM and ANQGSEA. The table came from immunoSEQ multiplex PCR; TCRdb's copy has only in-frame clones and leaves some out. The repertoire includes 130,000 to 150,000 clones, 85% to 95% of them detected once, and less than 2% sits in the top ten. This receptor was obtained from an adult in good health. V and J are TRBV29-1 and TRBJ2-1; D ambiguous. The sample in question was peripheral blood, obtained on day 0 of AZD1222 vaccination. CDR3 sequence: CSVETDSYNEQFF. The DNA for the CDR3 is TGCAGCGTTGAGACGGACTCCTACAATGAGCAGTTCTTC.